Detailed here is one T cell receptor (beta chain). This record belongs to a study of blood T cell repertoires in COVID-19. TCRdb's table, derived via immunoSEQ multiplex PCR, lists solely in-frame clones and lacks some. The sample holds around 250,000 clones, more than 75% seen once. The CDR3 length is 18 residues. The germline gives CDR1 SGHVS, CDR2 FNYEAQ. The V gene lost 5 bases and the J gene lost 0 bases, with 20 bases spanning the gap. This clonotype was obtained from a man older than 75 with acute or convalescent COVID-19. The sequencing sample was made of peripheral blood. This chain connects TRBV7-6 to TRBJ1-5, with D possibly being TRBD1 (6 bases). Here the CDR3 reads CASSPPRGTLYSNQPQHF. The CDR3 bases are TGTGCCAGCAGCCCTCCGAGAGGGACACTGTATAGCAATCAGCCCCAGCATTTT. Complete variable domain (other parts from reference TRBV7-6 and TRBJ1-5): GAGVSQSPRYKVTKRGQDVALRCDPISGHVSLYWYRQALGQGPEFLTYFNYEAQQDKSGLPNDRFSAERPEGSISTLTIQRTEQRDSAMYRCASSPPRGTLYSNQPQHFGDGTRLSIL.